This T cell receptor (beta chain) is drawn from a study of CD8 T cells in ankylosing spondylitis. Quantitative 5'-RACE with molecular barcodes was used to make the TCR beta libraries. TCRdb passed the 5' RACE reads through MiXCR, listing each CDR3 protein once. The table records about 300,000 distinct CDR3 sequences, less than 25% of them present only once. The study's findings and limits: One TCR beta motif, made up of roughly eight highly homologous variants, appeared characteristic of ankylosing spondylitis blood. Clones linked to disease were reported to show significant enrichment in matched ankylosing spondylitis synovial fluid. In reactive arthritis synovial fluid and blood, some motif variants had been reported before.

Worth noting for this clonotype: Its cognate antigen is unknown.

Sequencing was carried out using blood, either unsorted or a sorted T cell fraction (not recorded which). The TCR comes from a female donor with ankylosing spondylitis or in good health (not recorded which).

The CDR3 nucleotides read TGTGCCAGCAGTAGATGGACAGGGAGAGGGACGAACACTGAAGCTTTCTTT. The encoded protein is CASSRWTGRGTNTEAFF. The chain is built from TRBV6-2 or TRBV6-3 and TRBJ1-1; 8 bases match TRBD1. The CDR3 totals 17 residues. Germline CDR1 reads MNHEY; CDR2 reads SVGEGT. The J segment lost 1 base and the V segment lost 5 bases, leaving 12 bases of the junction unmatched.